This TCR beta chain was sequenced during a study of T cells in Graves' hyperthyroidism and ophthalmopathy. Study-wide context: Peripheral blood was secured at the point of initial diagnosis, before any treatment.

The germline V gene has CDR1 MDHEN and CDR2 SYDVKM. Trimming took 4 bases from V and 0 from J; bases not matched to a gene: 6. The CDR3 totals 17 residues. Absence of ophthalmopathy progression within 18 months defined stable Graves' hyperthyroidism. These patients, aged 18 to 65, had recently diagnosed hyperthyroidism lasting under 2 months. Reasons for excluding patients were uncontrolled infection, other autoimmune disease, pregnancy or lactation. Researchers amplified the TCR beta CDR3 regions from RNA transcripts. HTBI primers drove first-round RT-PCR of the TCR CDR3. Using its own MiXCR run on the multiplex PCR reads, TCRdb lists one record per CDR3 protein. This table has 300,000 to 450,000 distinct CDR3 sequences, more than 20% appearing once.

The J gene is TRBJ1-1, the V gene TRBV28, with 12 bases that match TRBD1. The sample was blood. The sequence derives from a man between 45 and 60 years old with Graves' hyperthyroidism. The DNA of the CDR3 is TGTGCCAGCAGTTCCCTGGGACAGGGGGCACTGAACACTGAAGCTTTCTTT. Amino acids: CASSSLGQGALNTEAFF.